This passage covers 9 T cell receptor beta chains from one sample sequenced in a study of CD8+CD57+ T cells in acquired aplastic anemia (dated by TCRdb to 2016 to 2018). Flow cytometry had shown CD8+CD57+ cell expansion in the patients selected for sequencing. TCRdb records Illumina HiSeq 2000 as the sequencer. TCR beta VDJ combination and CDR3 sequence profiling used genomic DNA as the template. TCRdb's own reprocessing of the public reads used fastp at Q25 and MiXCR and kept productive beta chains. Records with the same CDR3 protein are collapsed into one entry carrying the most frequent genes and DNA. For this sample the table gives 180,000 or so distinct CDR3 sequences, of which around 48% were detected only once. About 1.7% of the sample is in the top ten clones. The specimen was sorted CD4+, CD8+, or CD8+CD57+ T cells (not recorded which) from PBMCs. These receptors originate from a human donor with aplastic anemia.

The V call is TRBV19, the J call TRBJ2-2; 7 nucleotides line up with TRBD1. CDR3 size: 14 residues. V lost 7 bases and J lost 0; bases outside the gene matches: 2. Looked up from germline, CDR1 is LNHDA and CDR2 is SQIVND (reference sequence). Here the CDR3 reads CASMGTANTGELFF. The CDR3 DNA is TGTGCCAGTATGGGGACAGCGAACACCGGGGAGCTGTTTTTT.

There are a few counts of this clonotype. J is TRBJ2-1 and V is TRBV7-8; no firm D call. There are 12 residues in the CDR3. The V gene's germline CDR1 is SGHVS and CDR2 FQNEAQ. The ends were cut back, 3 bases at V and 7 bases at J, with 7 bases in the middle. CDR3 nucleotide sequence: TGTGCCAGCAGCTTCCTTGGGAATGAGCAGTTCTTC. Protein product: CASSFLGNEQFF.

The V and J genes are TRBV19 and TRBJ1-6; 7 nucleotides match TRBD1. Trimming at V came to 8 bases and at J to 5 bases, leaving 9 bases not matched to a gene. The CDR3 extends over 15 amino acids. The germline V gene has CDR1 LNHDA and CDR2 SQIVND (reference sequence). The CDR3 sequence: CASALPGQNNSPLHF. The CDR3 nucleotides are TGTGCCAGTGCGCTCCCGGGACAGAATAATTCACCCCTCCACTTT.

This rearrangement joins TRBV20-1 to TRBJ2-5; no reliable D call. With 2 bases removed from V and 4 bases from J, the gap between germline ends came to 17 bases. CDR3 length equals 15 residues. Germline V gives CDR1 DFQATT, CDR2 SNEGSKA (reference sequence). The CDR3 nucleotides are TGCAGTGCTAGATCACTACCAATCGCTGGAGAGACCCAGTACTTC. Protein sequence: CSARSLPIAGETQYF.

In the case of this clonotype: The conserved closing phenylalanine or tryptophan is absent in this CDR3, likely reflecting a read error. The chain is built from TRBV6-2 or TRBV6-3 and TRBJ2-1; TRBD2 matches 13 bases. CDR1 and CDR2 from the germline V gene are MNHEY and SVGEGT. The V gene end was trimmed by 0 bases and the J gene end by 0 bases; junction bases not matched to a gene: 8. This CDR3 has 20 amino acids. The DNA for the CDR3 is TGTGCCAGCAGTTACTCGAAGGTACTAGCGGGAGGGAGCTCCTACAATGAGCAGTTCCTC. As protein: CASSYSKVLAGGSSYNEQFL.

This clonotype was seen many times. The gene calls are TRBV20-1 and TRBJ1-2; 12 nucleotides align to TRBD1. The V gene end was trimmed by 5 bases and the J gene end by 6 bases; junction bases not matched to a gene: 7. CDR1 and CDR2 from the germline V gene are DFQATT and SNEGSKA (reference sequence). The CDR3 is made up of 14 amino acids. The CDR3 region is CSAPGTGGQDGYTF. CDR3 sequence (DNA): TGCAGTGCTCCCGGGACAGGGGGCCAGGATGGCTACACCTTC.

This clonotype was seen ten or more times. This chain joins TRBV7-6 and TRBJ2-7; D is unresolved. V was pared by 1 base and J by 7 bases, with 17 bases between. Germline lookup yields CDR1 SGHVS and CDR2 FNYEAQ. The CDR3 consists of 15 residues. DNA for the CDR3: TGTGCCAGCAGCTTAGGGTCAGGTGCCTTTTGGGAGCAGTACTTC. It is translated as CASSLGSGAFWEQYF.

This clonotype was seen ten or more times. This sequence joins TRBV20-1 and TRBJ2-7; the D gene is possibly TRBD1 (6 bases). Trimming pared 3 bases from V and 4 bases from J, leaving 19 bases between. From germline, CDR1 is DFQATT and CDR2 SNEGSKA (reference sequence). This CDR3 has 15 amino acids. CDR3 region: CSARDAHRVSYEQYF. DNA for the CDR3: TGCAGTGCTAGGGATGCCCACAGGGTTTCTTACGAGCAGTACTTC.

The table lists this clonotype with many counts. The chain uses TRBV2 and TRBJ1-1; D is possibly TRBD1 (6 bases). The V end lost 5 bases, the J end lost 5 bases, and 12 bases lay between the germline ends. Germline CDR1 SNHLY, CDR2 FYNNEI. The CDR3 is made up of 13 amino acids. CDR3 sequence reads: CASSLQGGTEAFF. CDR3 DNA sequence: TGTGCCAGCAGTCTACAGGGAGGAACTGAAGCTTTCTTT.